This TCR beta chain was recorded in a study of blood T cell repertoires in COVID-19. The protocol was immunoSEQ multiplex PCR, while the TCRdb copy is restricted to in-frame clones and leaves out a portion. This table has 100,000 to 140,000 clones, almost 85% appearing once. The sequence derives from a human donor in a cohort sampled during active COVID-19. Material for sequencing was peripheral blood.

CDR3 loop: CASLRGGVSTDTQYF. The CDR3 DNA reads TGTGCCAGTCTCAGAGGGGGGGTGAGCACAGATACGCAGTATTTT. The J gene is TRBJ2-3, the V gene TRBV6-5, with D possibly TRBD2 on 7 matching bases. Looked up from germline, CDR1 is MNHEY and CDR2 is SVGAGI. The CDR3 sequence is 15 residues long. With 9 bases removed from V and 0 bases from J, the gap between germline ends came to 16 bases.